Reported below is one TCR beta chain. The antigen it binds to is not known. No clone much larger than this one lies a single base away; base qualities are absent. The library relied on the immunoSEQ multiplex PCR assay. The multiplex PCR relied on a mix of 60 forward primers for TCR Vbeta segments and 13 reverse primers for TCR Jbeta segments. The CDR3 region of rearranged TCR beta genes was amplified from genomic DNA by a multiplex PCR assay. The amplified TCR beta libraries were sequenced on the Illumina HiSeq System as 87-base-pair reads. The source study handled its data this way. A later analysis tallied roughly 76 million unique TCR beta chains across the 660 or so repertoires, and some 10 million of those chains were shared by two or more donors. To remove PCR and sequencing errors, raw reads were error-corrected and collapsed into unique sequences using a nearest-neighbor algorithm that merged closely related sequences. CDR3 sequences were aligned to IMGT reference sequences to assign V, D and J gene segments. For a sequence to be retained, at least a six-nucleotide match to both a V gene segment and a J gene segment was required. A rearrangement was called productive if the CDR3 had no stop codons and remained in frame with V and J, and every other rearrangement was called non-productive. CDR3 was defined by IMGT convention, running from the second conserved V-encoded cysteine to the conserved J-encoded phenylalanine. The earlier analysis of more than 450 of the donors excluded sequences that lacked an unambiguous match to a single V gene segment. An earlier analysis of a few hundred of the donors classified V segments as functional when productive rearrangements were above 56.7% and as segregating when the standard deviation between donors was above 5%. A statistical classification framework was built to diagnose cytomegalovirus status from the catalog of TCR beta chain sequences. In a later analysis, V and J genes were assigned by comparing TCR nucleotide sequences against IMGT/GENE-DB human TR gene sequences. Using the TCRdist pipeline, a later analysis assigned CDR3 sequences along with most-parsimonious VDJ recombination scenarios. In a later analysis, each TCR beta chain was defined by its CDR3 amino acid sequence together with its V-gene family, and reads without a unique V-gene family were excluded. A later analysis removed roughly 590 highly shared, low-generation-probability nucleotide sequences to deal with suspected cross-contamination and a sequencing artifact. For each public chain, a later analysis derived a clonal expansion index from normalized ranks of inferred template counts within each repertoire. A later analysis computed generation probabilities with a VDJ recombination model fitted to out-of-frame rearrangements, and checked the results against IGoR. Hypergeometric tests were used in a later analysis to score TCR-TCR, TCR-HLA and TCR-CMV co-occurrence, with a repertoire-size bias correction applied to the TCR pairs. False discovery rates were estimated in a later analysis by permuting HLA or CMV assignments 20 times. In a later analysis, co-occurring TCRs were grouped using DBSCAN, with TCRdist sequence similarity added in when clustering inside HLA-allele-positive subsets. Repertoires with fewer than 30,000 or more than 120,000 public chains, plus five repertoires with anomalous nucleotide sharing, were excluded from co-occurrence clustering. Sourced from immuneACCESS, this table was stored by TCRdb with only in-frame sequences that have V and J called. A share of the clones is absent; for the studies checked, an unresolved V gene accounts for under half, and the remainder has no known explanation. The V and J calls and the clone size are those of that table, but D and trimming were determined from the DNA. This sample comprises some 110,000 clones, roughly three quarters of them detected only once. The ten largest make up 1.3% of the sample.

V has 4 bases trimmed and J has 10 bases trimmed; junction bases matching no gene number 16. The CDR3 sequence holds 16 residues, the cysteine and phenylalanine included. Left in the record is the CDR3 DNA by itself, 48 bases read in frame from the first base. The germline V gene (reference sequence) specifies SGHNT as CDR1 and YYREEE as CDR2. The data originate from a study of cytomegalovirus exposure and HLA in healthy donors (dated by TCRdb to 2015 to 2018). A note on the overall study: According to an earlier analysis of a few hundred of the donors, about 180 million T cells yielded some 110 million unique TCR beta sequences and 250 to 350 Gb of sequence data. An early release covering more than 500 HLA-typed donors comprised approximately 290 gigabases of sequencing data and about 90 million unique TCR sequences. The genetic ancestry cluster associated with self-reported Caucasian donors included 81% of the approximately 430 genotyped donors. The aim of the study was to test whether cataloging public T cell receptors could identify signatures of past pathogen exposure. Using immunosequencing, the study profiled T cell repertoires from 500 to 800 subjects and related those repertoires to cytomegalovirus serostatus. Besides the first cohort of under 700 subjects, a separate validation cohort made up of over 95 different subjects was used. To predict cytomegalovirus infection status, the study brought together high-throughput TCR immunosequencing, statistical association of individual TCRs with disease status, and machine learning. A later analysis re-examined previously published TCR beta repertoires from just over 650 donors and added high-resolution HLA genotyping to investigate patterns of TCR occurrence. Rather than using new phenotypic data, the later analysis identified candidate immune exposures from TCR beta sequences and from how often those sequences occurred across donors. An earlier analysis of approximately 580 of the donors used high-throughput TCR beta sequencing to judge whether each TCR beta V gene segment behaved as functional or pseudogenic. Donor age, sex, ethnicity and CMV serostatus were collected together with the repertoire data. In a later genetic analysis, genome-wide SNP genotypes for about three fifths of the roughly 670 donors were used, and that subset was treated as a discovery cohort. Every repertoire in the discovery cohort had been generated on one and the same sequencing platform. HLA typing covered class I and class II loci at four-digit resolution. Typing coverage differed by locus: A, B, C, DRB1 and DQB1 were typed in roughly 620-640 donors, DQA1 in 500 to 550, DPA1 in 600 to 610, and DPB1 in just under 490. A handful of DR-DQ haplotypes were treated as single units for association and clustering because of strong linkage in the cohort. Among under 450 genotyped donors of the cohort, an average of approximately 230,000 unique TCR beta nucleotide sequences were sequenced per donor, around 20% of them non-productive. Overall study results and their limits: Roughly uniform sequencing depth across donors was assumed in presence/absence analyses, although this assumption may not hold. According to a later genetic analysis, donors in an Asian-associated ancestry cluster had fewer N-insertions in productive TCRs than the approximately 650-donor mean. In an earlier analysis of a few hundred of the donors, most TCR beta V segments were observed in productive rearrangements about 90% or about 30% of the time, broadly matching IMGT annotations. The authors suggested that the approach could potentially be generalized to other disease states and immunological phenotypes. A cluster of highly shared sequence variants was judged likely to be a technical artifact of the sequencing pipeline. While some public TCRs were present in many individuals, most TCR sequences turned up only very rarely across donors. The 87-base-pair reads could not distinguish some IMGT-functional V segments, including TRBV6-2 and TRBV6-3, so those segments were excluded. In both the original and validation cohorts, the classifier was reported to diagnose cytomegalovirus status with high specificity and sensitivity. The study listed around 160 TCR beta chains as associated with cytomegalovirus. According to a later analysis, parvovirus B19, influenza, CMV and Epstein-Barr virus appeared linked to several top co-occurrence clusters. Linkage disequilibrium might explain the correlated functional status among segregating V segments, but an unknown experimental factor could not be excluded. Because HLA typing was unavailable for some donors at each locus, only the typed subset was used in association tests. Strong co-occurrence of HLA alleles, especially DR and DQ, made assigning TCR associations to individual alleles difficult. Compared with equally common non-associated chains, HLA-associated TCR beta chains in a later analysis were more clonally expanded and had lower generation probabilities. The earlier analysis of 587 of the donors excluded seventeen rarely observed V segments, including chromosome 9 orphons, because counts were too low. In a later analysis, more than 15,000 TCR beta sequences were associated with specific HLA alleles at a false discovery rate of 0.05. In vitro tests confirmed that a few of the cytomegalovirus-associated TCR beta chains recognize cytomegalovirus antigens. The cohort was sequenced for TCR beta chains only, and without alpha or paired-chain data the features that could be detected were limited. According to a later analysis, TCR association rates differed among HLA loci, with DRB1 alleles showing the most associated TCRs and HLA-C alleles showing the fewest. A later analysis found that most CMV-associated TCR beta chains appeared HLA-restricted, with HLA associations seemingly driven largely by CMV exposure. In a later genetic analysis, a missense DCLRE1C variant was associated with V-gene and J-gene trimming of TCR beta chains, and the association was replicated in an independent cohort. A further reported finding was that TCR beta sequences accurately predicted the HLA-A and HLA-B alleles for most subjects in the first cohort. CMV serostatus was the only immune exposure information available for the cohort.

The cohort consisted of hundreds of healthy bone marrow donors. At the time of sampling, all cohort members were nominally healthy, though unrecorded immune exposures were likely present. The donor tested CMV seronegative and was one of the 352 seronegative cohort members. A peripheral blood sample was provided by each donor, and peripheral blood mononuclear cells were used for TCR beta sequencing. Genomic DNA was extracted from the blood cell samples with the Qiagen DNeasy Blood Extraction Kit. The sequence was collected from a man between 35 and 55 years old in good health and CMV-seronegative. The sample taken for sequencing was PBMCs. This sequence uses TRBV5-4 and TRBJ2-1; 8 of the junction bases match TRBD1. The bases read TGTGCCAGCAGCGAAAGGACAGGGTGGGCCTCAGAGGAGCAGTTCTTC. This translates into CASSERTGWASEEQFF.